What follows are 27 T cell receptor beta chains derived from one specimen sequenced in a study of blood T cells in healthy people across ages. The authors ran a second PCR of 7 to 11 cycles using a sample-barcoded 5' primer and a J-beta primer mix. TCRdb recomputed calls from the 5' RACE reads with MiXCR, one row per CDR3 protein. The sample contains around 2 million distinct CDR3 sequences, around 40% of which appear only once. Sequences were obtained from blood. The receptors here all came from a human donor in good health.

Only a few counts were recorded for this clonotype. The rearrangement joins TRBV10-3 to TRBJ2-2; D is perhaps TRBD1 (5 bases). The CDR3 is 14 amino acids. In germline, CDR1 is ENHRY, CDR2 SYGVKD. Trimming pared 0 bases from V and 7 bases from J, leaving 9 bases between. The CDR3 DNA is TGTGCCATCAGTGAGTCGTACCAGGGCGGGGAGCTGTTTTTT. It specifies CAISESYQGGELFF.

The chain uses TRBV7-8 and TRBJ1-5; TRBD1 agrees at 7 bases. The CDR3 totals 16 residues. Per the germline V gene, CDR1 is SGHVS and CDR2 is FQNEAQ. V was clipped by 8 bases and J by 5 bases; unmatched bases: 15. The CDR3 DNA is TGTGCCAGCCGCCGGGACAGTTTCGTCCCCTATCAGCCCCAGCATTTT. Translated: CASRRDSFVPYQPQHF.

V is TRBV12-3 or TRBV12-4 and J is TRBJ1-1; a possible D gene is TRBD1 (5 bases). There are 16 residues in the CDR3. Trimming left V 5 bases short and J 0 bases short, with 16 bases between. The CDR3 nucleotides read TGTGCCAGCAGTCGACACAGGAGTTCCATGAACACTGAAGCTTTCTTT. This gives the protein CASSRHRSSMNTEAFF.

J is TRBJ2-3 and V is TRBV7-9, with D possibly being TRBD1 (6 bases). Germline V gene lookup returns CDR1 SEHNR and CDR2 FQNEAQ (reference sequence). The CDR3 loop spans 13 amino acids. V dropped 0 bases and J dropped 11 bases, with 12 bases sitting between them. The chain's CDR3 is CASSLAIRGMQYF. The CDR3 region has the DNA TGTGCCAGCAGCTTAGCTATCAGGGGCATGCAGTATTTT.

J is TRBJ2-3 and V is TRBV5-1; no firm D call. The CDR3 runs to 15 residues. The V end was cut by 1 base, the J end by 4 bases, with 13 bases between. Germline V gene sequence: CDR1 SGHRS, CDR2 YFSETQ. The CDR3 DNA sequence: TGCGCCAGCAGCTTGATGTCTCTGTCAGCAGATACGCAGTATTTT. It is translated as CASSLMSLSADTQYF.

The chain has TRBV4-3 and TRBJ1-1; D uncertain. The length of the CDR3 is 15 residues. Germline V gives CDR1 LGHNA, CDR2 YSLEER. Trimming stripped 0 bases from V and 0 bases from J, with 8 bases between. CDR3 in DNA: TGCGCCAGCAGCCAAGAGATTGGGCTGAACACTGAAGCTTTCTTT. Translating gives CASSQEIGLNTEAFF.

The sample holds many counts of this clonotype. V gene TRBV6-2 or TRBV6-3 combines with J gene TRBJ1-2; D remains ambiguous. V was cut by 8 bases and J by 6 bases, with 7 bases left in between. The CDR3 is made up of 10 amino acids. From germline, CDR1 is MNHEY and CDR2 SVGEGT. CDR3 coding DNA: TGTGCCAGCTTGGGCCATGGCTACACCTTC. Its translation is CASLGHGYTF.

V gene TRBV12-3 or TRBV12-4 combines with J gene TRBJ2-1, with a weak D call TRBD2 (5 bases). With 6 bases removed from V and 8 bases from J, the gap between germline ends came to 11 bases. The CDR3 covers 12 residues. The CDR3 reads CASSRTGHEQFF. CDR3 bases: TGTGCCAGCAGCCGGACTGGACATGAGCAGTTCTTC.

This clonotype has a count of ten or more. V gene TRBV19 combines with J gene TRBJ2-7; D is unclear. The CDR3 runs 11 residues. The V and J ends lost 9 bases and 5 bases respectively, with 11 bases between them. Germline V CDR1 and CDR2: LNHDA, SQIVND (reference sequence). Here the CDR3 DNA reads TGTGCCAGCTCCATAGGGAACGAGCAGTACTTC. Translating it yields CASSIGNEQYF.

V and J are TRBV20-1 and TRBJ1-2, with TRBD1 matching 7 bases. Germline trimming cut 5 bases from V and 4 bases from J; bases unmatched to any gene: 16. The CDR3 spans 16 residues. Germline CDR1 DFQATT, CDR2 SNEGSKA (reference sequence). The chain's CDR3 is CSAVGSDEGGTYGYTF. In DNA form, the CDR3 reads TGCAGTGCTGTTGGAAGTGATGAAGGGGGCACCTATGGCTACACCTTC.

The CDR3 region is CSVPSRGSYGYTF. The CDR3 nucleotides read TGCAGTGTTCCTTCCCGAGGGTCCTATGGCTACACCTTC. The V and J genes are TRBV20-1 and TRBJ1-2; D is ambiguous. Looked up from germline, CDR1 is DFQATT and CDR2 is SNEGSKA (reference sequence). This CDR3 is built from 13 residues. Trimming shortened V by 7 bases and J by 4 bases, and 16 bases separated the two germline ends.

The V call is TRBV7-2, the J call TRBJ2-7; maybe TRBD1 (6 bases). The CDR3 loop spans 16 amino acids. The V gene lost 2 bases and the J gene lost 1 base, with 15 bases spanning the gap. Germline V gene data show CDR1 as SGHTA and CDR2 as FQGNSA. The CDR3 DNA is TGTGCCAGCAGCTTAATGGGACAAACGGGGTCCTACGAGCAGTACTTC. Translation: CASSLMGQTGSYEQYF. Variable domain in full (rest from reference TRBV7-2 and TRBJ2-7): GAGVSQSPSNKVTEKGKDVELRCDPISGHTALYWYRQSLGQGLEFLIYFQGNSAPDKSGLPSDRFSAERTGGSVSTLTIQRTQQEDSAVYLCASSLMGQTGSYEQYFGPGTRLTVT.

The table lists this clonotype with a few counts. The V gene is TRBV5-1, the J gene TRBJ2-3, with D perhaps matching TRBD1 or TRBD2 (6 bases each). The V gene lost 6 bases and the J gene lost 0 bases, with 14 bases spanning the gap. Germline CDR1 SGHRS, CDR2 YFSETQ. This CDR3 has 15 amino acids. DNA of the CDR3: TGCGCCAGCACTAAGGAGGGGGGCAGCACAGATACGCAGTATTTT. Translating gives CASTKEGGSTDTQYF.

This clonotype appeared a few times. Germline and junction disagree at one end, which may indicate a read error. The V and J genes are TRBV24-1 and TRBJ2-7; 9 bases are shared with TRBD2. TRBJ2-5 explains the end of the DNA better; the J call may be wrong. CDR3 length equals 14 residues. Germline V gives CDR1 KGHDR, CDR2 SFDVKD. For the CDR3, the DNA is TGTGCCGCCAGTTCGGGCGGGGGGGTGGAGACCCAGTACTTC. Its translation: CAASSGGGVETQYF.

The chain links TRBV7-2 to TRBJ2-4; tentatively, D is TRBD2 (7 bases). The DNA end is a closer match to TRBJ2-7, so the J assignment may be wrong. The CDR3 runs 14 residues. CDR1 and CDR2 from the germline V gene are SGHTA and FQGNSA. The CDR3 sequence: CASSYGGQSYEQYF. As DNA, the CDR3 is TGTGCCAGCAGTTACGGGGGGCAGTCCTACGAGCAGTACTTC.

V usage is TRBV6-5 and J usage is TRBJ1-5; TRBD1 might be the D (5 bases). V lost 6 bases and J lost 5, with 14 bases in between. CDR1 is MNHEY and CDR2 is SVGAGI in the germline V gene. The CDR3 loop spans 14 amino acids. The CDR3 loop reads CASREGVAYQPQHF. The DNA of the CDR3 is TGTGCCAGCAGGGAAGGGGTTGCCTATCAGCCCCAGCATTTT.

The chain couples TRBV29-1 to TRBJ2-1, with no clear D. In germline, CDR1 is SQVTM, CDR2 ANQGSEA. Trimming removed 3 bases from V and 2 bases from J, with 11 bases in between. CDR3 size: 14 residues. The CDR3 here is CSVDLGLTYNEQFF. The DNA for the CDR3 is TGCAGCGTTGATTTGGGTCTTACCTACAATGAGCAGTTCTTC.

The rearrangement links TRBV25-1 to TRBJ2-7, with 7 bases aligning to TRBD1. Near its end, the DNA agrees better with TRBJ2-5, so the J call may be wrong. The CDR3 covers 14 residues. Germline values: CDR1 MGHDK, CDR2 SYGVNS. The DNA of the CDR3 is TGTGCCAGCAGTGATGCAGGGGGAACGAAGACCCAGTACTTC. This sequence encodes CASSDAGGTKTQYF.

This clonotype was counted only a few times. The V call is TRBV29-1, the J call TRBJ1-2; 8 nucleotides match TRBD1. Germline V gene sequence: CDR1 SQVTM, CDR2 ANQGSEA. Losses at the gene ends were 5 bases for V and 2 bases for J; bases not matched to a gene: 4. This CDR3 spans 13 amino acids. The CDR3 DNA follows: TGCAGCGTTACCGGGACAGGCAACTATGGCTACACCTTC. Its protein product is CSVTGTGNYGYTF.

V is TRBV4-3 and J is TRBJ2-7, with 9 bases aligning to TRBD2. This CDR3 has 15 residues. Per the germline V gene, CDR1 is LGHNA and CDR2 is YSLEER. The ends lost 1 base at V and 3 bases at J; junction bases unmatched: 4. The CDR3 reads CASSQGLAENYEQYF. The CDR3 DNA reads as TGCGCCAGCAGCCAAGGACTAGCGGAGAACTACGAGCAGTACTTC.

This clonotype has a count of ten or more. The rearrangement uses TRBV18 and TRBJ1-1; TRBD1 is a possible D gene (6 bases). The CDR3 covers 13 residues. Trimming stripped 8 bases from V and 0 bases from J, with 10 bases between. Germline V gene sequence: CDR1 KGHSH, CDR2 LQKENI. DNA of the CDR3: TGTGCCAGCAGCCCAGGGGTGAACACTGAAGCTTTCTTT. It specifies CASSPGVNTEAFF.

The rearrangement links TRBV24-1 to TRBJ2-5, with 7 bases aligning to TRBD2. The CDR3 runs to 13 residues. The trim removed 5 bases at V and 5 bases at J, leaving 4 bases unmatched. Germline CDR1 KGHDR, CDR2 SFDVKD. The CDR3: CATSVGGLETQYF. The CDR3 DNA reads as TGTGCCACCAGTGTGGGGGGGTTGGAGACCCAGTACTTC.

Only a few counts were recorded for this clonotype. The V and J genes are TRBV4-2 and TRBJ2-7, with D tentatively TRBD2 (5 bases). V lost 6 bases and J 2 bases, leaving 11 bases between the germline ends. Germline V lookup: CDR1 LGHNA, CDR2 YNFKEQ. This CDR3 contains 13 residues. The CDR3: CASSNWRAYEQYF. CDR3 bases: TGTGCCAGCAGTAACTGGCGGGCCTACGAGCAGTACTTC.

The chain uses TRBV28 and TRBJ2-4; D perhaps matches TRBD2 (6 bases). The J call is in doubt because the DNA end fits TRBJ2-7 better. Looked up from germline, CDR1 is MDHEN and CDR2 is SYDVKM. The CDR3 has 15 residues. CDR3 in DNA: TGTGCCAGCACCGCCTCGGGACTGCACTCCTACGAGCAGTACTTC. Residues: CASTASGLHSYEQYF.

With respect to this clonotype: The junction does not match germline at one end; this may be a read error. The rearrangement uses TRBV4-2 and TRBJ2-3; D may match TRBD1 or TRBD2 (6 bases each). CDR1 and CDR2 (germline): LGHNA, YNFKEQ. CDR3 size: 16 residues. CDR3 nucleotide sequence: TGCGCCAGCAGCCAAGATCTGGGGGGCGGCACAGATACGCAGTATTTT. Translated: CASSQDLGGGTDTQYF.

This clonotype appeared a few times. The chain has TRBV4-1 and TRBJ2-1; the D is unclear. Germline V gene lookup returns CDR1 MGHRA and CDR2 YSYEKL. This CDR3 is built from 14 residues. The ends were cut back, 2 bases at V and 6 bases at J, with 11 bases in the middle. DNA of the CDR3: TGCGCCAGCAGCCAAACAAAGGTCGTCAATGAGCAGTTCTTC. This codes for CASSQTKVVNEQFF.

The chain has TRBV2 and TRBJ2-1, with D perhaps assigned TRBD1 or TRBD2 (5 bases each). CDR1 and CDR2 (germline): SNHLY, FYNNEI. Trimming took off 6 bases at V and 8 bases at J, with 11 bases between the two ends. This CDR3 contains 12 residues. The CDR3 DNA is TGTGCCAGCAGGCCGGGACCCCATGAGCAGTTCTTC. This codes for CASRPGPHEQFF.